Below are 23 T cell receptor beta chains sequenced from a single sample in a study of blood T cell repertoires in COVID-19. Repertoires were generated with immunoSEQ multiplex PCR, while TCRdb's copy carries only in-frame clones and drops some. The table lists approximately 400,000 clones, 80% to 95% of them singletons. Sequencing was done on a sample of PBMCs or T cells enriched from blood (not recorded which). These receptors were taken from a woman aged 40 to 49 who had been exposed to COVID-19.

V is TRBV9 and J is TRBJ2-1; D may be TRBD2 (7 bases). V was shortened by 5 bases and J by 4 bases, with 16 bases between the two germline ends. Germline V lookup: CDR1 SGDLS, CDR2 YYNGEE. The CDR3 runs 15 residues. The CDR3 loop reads CASSLGGPGYNEQFF. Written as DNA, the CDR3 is TGTGCCAGCAGTTTGGGGGGGCCAGGGTACAATGAGCAGTTCTTC.

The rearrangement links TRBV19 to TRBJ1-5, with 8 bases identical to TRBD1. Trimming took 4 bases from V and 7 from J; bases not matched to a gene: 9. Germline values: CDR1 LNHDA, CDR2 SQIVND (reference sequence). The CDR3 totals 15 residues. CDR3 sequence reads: CASSTSGGREQPQHF. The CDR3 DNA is TGTGCCAGTAGTACCTCAGGGGGCAGGGAACAGCCCCAGCATTTT.

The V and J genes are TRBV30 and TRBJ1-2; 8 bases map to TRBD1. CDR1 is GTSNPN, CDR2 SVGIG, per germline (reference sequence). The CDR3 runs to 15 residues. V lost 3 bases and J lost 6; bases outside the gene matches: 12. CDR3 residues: CAWSRRPDRGHGYTF. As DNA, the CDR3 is TGTGCCTGGAGCAGGAGACCCGACAGGGGCCATGGCTACACCTTC.

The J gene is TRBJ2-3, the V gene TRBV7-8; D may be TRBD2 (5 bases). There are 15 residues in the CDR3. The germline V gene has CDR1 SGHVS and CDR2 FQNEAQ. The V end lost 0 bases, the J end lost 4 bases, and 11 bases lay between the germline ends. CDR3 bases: TGTGCCAGCAGCTTAGCAGGGAGTAGGGCAGATACGCAGTATTTT. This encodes CASSLAGSRADTQYF.

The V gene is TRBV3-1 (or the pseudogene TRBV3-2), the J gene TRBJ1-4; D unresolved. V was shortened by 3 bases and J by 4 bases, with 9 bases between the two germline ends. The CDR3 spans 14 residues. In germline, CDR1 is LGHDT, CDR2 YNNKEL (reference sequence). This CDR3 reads CASSHEGCNEKLFF. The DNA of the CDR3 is TGTGCCAGCAGCCATGAGGGCTGTAATGAAAAACTGTTTTTT.

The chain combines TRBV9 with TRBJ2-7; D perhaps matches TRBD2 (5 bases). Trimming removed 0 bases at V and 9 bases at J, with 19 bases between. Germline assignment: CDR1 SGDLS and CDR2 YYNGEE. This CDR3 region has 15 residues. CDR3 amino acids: CASSVAMDARRGQYF. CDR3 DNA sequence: TGTGCCAGCAGCGTAGCGATGGACGCCCGACGGGGGCAGTACTTC.

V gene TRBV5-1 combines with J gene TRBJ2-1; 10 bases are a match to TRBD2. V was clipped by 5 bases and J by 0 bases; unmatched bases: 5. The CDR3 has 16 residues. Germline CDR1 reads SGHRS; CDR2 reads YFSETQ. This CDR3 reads CASRPGLAASYNEQFF. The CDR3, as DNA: TGCGCCAGCAGACCCGGACTAGCGGCCTCCTACAATGAGCAGTTCTTC.

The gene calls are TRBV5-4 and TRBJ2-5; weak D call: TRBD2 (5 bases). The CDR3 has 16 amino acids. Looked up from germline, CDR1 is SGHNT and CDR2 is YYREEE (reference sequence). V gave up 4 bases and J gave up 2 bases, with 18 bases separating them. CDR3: CASSLEPGVKQETQYF. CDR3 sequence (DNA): TGTGCCAGCAGCCTAGAACCCGGGGTTAAGCAAGAGACCCAGTACTTC. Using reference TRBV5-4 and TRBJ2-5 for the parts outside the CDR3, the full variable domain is ETGVTQSPTHLIKTRGQQVTLRCSSQSGHNTVSWYQQALGQGPQFIFQYYREEENGRGNFPPRFSGLQFPNYSSELNVNALELDDSALYLCASSLEPGVKQETQYFGPGTRLLVL.

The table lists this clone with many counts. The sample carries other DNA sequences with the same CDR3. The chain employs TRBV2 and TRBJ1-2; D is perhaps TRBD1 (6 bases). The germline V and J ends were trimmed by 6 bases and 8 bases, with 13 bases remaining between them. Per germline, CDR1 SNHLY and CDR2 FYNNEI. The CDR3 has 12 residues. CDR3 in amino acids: CASRTQGGGYTF. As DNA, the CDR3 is TGTGCCAGCAGGACACAGGGCGGCGGCTACACCTTC.

For the CDR3, the DNA is TGTGCCAGCAGTTTAAGGTCAGGGGGCGGCTACACCTTC. The encoded protein is CASSLRSGGGYTF. The chain combines TRBV27 with TRBJ1-2; 8 bases are shared with TRBD1. CDR1 is MNHEY and CDR2 is SMNVEV in the germline V gene (reference sequence). J was trimmed by 8 bases and V by 2 bases; bases with no gene match: 4. CDR3 length: 13 residues.

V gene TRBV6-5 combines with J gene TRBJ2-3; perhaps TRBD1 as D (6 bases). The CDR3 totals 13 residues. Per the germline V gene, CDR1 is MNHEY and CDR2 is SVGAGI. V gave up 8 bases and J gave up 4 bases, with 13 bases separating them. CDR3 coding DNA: TGTGCCAGCCGAAGGGGGAATGCAGATACGCAGTATTTT. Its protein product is CASRRGNADTQYF.

The CDR3 region is CASSRAVTQETQYF. In DNA, the CDR3 is TGTGCCAGCAGCCGAGCGGTGACCCAAGAGACCCAGTACTTC. V gene TRBV7-6 combines with J gene TRBJ2-5; D is possibly TRBD2 (5 bases). In germline, CDR1 is SGHVS, CDR2 FNYEAQ. V was cut by 5 bases and J by 1 base, with 11 bases left in between. The CDR3 totals 14 residues.

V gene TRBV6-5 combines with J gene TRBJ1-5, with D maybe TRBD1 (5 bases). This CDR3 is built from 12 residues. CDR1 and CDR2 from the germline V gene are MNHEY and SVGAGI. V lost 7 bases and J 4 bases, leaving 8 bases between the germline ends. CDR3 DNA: TGTGCCAGCACGGGGGTAAATCAGCCCCAGCATTTT. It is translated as CASTGVNQPQHF.

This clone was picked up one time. DNA for the CDR3: TGTGCCAGCAGCCCTAGTAACTCTGCTTTCTCTGGAAACACCATATATTTT. It encodes CASSPSNSAFSGNTIYF. V and J are TRBV7-8 and TRBJ1-3; D gene ambiguous. Trimming shortened V by 5 bases and J by 0 bases, and 17 bases separated the two germline ends. The CDR3 loop spans 17 amino acids. Per germline, CDR1 SGHVS and CDR2 FQNEAQ.

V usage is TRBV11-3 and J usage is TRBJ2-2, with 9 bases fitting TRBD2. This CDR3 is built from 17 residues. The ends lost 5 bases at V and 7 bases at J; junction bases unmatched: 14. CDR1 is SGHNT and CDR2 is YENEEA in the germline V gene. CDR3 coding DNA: TGTGCCAGCAGCCCCCCCCGGCGGGGGGGCCATGACGGGGAGCTGTTTTTT. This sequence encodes CASSPPRRGGHDGELFF. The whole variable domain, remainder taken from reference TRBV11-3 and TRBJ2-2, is EAGVVQSPRYKIIEKKQPVAFWCNPISGHNTLYWYLQNLGQGPELLIRYENEEAVDDSQLPKDRFSAERLKGVDSTLKIQPAELGDSAVYLCASSPPRRGGHDGELFFGEGSRLTVL.

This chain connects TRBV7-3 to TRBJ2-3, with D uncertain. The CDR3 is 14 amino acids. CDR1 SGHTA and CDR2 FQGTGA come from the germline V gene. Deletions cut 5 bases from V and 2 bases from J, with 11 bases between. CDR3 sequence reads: CASSPSGNTDTQYF. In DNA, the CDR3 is TGTGCCAGCAGCCCCAGTGGCAACACAGATACGCAGTATTTT. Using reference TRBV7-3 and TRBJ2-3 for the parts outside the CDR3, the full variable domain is GAGVSQTPSNKVTEKGKYVELRCDPISGHTALYWYRQSLGQGPEFLIYFQGTGAADDSGLPNDRFFAVRPEGSVSTLKIQRTERGDSAVYLCASSPSGNTDTQYFGPGTRLTVL.

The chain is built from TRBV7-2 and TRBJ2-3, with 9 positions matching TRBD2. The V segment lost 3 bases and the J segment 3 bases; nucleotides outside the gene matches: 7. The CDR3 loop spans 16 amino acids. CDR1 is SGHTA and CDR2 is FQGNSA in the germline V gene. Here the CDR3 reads CASSFIGLAITDTQYF. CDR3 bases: TGTGCCAGCAGCTTCATCGGACTAGCGATAACAGATACGCAGTATTTT.

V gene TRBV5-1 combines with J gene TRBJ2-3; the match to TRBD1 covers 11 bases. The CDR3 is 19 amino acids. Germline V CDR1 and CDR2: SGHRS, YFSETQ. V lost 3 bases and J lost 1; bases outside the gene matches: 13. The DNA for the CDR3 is TGCGCCAGCAGCTGGACCGGGACAGGGGGGAGGCAACGCACAGATACGCAGTATTTT. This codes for CASSWTGTGGRQRTDTQYF.

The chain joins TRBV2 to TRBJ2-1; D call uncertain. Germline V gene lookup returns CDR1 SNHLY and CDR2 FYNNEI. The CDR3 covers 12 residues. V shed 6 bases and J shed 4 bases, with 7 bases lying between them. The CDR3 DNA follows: TGTGCCAGCAGAAGAGGATACAATGAGCAGTTCTTC. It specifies CASRRGYNEQFF.

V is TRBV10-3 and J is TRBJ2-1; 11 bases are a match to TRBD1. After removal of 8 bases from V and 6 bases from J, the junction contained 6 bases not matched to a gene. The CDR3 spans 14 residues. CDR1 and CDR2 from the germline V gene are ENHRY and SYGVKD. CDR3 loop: CAIGDRGGSNEQFF. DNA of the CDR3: TGTGCCATCGGGGACAGGGGGGGAAGCAATGAGCAGTTCTTC.

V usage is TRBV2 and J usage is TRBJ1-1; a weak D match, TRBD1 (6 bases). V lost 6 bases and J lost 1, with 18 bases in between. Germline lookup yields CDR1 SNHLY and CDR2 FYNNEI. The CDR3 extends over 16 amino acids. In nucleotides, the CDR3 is TGTGCCAGCAGAACCTCAGGGGCGATTGGGAACACTGAAGCTTTCTTT. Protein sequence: CASRTSGAIGNTEAFF.

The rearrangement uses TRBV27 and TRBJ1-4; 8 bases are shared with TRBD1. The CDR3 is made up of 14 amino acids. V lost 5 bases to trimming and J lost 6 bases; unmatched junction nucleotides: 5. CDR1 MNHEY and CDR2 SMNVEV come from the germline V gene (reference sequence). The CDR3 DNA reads TGTGCCAGCAGTGGGACAGGCCGGTATGAAAAACTGTTTTTT. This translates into CASSGTGRYEKLFF.

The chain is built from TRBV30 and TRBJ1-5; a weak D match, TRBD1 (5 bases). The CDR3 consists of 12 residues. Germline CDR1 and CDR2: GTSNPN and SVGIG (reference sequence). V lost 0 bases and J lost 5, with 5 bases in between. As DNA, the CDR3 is TGTGCCTGGAGTGTGGGGCATCAGCCCCAGCATTTT. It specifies CAWSVGHQPQHF.